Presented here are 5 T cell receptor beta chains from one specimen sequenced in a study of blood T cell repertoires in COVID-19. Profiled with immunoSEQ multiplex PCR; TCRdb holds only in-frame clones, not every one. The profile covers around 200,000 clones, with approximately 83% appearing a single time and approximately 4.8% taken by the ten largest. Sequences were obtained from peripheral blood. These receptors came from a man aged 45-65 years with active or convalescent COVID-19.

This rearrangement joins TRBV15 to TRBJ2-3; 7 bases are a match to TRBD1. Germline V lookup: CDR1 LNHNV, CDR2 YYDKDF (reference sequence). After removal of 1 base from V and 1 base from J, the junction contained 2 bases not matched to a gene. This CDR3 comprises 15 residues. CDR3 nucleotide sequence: TGTGCCACCAGCAGAGGACAGGGTGGCACAGATACGCAGTATTTT. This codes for CATSRGQGGTDTQYF.

CDR3 protein: CASSLNPGGSTEAFF. In DNA, the CDR3 is TGTGCCAGTAGTCTTAATCCCGGGGGAAGCACTGAAGCTTTCTTT. The rearrangement links TRBV19 to TRBJ1-1; the D gene is possibly TRBD1 (5 bases). The CDR3 consists of 15 residues. Trimming removed 5 bases from V and 4 bases from J, with 17 bases in between. Germline CDR1 reads LNHDA; CDR2 reads SQIVND (reference sequence).

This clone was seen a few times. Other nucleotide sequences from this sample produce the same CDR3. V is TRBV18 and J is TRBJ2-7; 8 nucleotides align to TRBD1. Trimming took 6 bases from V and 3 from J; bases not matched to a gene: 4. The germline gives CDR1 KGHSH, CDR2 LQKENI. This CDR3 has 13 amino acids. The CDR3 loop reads CASSPGQDYEQYF. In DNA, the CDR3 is TGTGCCAGCTCCCCGGGACAGGACTACGAGCAGTACTTC.

The CDR3 bases are TGTGCCAGTACCCAGGGGGGCGAGGAGCGAGCTTTCTTT. Translating it yields CASTQGGEERAFF. The chain employs TRBV19 and TRBJ1-1, with 7 bases fitting TRBD1. Germline V lookup: CDR1 LNHDA, CDR2 SQIVND (reference sequence). J gave up 10 bases and V 7 bases, and 12 bases lay outside the gene matches. The CDR3 spans 13 residues.

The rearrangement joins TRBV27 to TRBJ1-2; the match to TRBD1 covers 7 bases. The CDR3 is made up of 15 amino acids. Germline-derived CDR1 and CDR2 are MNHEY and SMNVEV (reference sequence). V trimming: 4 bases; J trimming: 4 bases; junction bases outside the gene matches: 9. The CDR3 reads CASSWGGGGAYGYTF. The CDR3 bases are TGTGCCAGCAGTTGGGGTGGAGGGGGCGCCTATGGCTACACCTTC.